The entry below gives a single T cell receptor beta chain sequence along with its context. Its antigen is still unknown. The entry originates in a study of blood T cells in healthy people across ages. Isolation recovered at least 6.5 million PBMCs from every sample. Combining a sample-barcoded 5' primer with a J-beta primer mix, a second PCR ran for roughly 7 to 12 cycles. MiXCR, run by TCRdb on the 5' RACE reads, gives a single entry per CDR3 protein. The sample has about 800,000 distinct CDR3 sequences; 20% to 30% are singletons. The CDR3 is 15 residues long. Trimming cost V 2 bases and J 6 bases; bases outside gene matches: 10. Germline CDR1 and CDR2: DFQATT and SNEGSKA (reference sequence). Points from the study as a whole: Relative to aged donors, long-lived donors carried more naive CD4+ cells and displayed higher diversity.

These data also featured in a second study, about T cells of mothers and their children.

The clonotype originates from a boy under 18 in good health. The chain couples TRBV20-1 to TRBJ2-1; 7 nucleotides match TRBD2. The source material was blood. The CDR3 region is CSARPVKGGSNEQFF. DNA for the CDR3: TGCAGTGCTAGACCCGTTAAGGGCGGGAGCAATGAGCAGTTCTTC.